This TCR beta chain derives from a study of blood T cells in healthy people across ages. Study overall: In model experiments, template switching was able to capture about one barcoded beta molecule for every two T cells that were present.

A second PCR of 7 to 11 cycles used a sample-barcoded 5' primer and a J-beta primer mix. Each CDR3 protein gets one entry after TCRdb re-called the 5' RACE reads with MiXCR. The sample lists 1.5 million to 2 million distinct CDR3 sequences, around half seen once, with around 2.1% in the top ten. On this clonotype itself: Its antigen is currently unknown.

A minimum of 5.5 micrograms of total RNA was extracted per sample. General study points: A strong correlation was seen between TCR beta diversity and naive T cell percentage. The diversity estimates, figures obtained from one million T cells, were considered underestimates.

Sequencing was performed on blood. The receptor was derived from a woman aged 40 to 50 in good health.

The CDR3 nucleotides read TGCAGTGCTAAAAGGACAGAAGGAACAGATACGCAGTATTTT. It codes for CSAKRTEGTDTQYF. The chain combines TRBV20-1 with TRBJ2-3; D might be TRBD1 (6 bases). Germline V lookup: CDR1 DFQATT, CDR2 SNEGSKA (reference sequence). V lost 4 bases and J lost 3, with 14 bases in between. The CDR3 sequence is 14 residues long.